This T cell receptor beta chain was profiled in a study of shared clonotypes between healthy human individuals. The length of the CDR3 is 15 residues. Trimming cost V 2 bases and J 5 bases, with 16 bases left between them. Germline V lookup: CDR1 SGHAT, CDR2 FQNNGV. About this clone: Antigen unknown.

Replicate PCRs for sorted subsets used around 190 ng DNA; this equaled 30,000 to 35,000 T cell genomes. Profiling relied on immunoSEQ multiplex PCR, and the TCRdb table lists in-frame clones only, not all of them. The sample records 2 million to 3 million clones, 93% being singletons. General observations from the study: Sharing across a handful of donors was seen in 4% to 6.5% of naive CD4 clonotypes. What limited the represented genetic and exposure-history diversity was the small number of donors. The sampled material consisted only of blood, and tissue repertoires are likely to differ.

Sequenced input: naive CD4+ T cells from PBMCs. Noted subset: CD45RA+ positively selected. This TCR was sampled from a young man in good health. Some clones in this sample may be carry-over from other donors' samples. The V gene is TRBV11-2, the J gene TRBJ2-7; D uncertain. In DNA form, the CDR3 reads TGTGCCAGCAGCTTACTCCCCCGATCCAGCCACGAGCAGTACTTC. Residues: CASSLLPRSSHEQYF.